This T cell receptor (beta chain) originates from a study of blood T cell repertoires in COVID-19. The repertoire was sequenced with immunoSEQ multiplex PCR; TCRdb's copy has only in-frame clones and lacks some. The table records 220,000 or so clones, around 87% of them present only once. V was shortened by 6 bases and J by 3 bases, with 8 bases between the two germline ends. The germline V gene encodes CDR1 GTSNPN and CDR2 SVGIG (reference sequence). CDR3 length: 11 amino acids. The chain has TRBV30 and TRBJ1-1; D gene unclear. This clonotype originated in a woman aged 45-59 years with COVID-19, enrolled during active disease. Sequencing was done on a sample of peripheral blood. DNA of the CDR3: TGTGCCTGTAGAGGTTACACTGAAGCTTTCTTT. Encoded protein: CACRGYTEAFF.